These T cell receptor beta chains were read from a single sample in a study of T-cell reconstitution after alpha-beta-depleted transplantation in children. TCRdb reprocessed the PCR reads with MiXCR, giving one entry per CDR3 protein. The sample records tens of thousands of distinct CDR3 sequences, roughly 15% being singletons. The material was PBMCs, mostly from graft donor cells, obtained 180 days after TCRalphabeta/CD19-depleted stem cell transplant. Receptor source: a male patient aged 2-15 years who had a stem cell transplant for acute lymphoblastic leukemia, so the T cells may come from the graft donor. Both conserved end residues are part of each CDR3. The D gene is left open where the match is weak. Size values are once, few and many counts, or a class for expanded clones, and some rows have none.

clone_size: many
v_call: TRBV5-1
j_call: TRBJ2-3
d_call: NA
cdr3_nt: TGCGCCAGCAGCTTGGCGGGGTCTAGCACAGATACGCAGTATTTT
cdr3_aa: CASSLAGSSTDTQYF

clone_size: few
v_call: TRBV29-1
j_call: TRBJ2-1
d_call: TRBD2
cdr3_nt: TGCAGCGCCGGACTAGCGGGCGTCAATGAGCAGTTCTTC
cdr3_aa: CSAGLAGVNEQFF

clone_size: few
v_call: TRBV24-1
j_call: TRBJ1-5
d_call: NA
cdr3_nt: TGTGCCACCAAAGGGTCAGGGCCCAATCAGCCCCAGCATTTT
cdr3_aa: CATKGSGPNQPQHF

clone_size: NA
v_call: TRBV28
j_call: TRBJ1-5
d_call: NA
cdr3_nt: TGTGCCAGCAGTCCGTCGGCCCGATTTCTATATAGCAATCAGCCCCAGCATTTT
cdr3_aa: CASSPSARFLYSNQPQHF

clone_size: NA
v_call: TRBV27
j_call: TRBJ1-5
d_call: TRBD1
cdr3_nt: TGTGCCAGCAGACCCAAGGGACAGTTCCCCTATAGCAATCAGCCCCAGCATTTT
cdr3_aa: CASRPKGQFPYSNQPQHF

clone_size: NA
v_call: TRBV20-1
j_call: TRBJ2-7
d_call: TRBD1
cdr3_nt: TGCAGTGCTAGATGGCGGGACAGGGTGTCCTACGAGCAGTACTTC
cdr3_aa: CSARWRDRVSYEQYF

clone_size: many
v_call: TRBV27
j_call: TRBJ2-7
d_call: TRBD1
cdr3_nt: TGTGCCAGCAGTCCCATATTAGGGGGCAGATGTTACTACGAGCAGTACTTC
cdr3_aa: CASSPILGGRCYYEQYF

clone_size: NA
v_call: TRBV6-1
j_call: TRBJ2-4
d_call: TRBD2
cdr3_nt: TGTGCCAGCAGCCCCCCGGGGGGGGGAAACATTCAGTACTTC
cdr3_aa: CASSPPGGGNIQYF

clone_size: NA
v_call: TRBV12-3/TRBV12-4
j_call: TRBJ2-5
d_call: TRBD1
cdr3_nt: TGTGCCAGCAGTTTAATTAAGACAGGGCAAGAGACCCAGTACTTC
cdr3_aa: CASSLIKTGQETQYF

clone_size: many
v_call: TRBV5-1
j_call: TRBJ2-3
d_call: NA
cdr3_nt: TGCGCCAGCAGCTTGGACGCCTGGGATACGCAGTATTTT
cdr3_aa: CASSLDAWDTQYF

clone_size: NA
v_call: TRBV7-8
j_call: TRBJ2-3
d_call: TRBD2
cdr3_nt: TGTGCCAGCAGCTTAGCGTGGACTAGCAGAGACACAGATACGCAGTATTTT
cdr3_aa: CASSLAWTSRDTDTQYF

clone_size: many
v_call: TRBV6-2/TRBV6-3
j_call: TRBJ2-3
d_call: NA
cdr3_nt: TGTGCCAGCAGTCCACGAAGGTATACGCAGTATTTT
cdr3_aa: CASSPRRYTQYF

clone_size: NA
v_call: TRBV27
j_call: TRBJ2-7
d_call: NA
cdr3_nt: TGTGCCAGCAGTTTATCGGACGGGTCCTACGAGCAGTACTTC
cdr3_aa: CASSLSDGSYEQYF

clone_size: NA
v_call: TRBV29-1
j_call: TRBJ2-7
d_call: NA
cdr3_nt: TGCAGCGTTGAAGAGGGGTTAGGAGCTTCTACCTACGAGCAGTACTTC
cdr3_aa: CSVEEGLGASTYEQYF

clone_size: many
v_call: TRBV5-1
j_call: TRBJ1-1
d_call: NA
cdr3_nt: TGCGCCAGCAGCTTGGCCCACACTGAAGCTTTCTTT
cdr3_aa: CASSLAHTEAFF

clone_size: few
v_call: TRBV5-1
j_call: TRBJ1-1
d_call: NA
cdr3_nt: TGCGCCAGCAGCTTGGACCAAGGCTGGGGGCGTCGGACTGAAGCTTTCTTT
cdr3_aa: CASSLDQGWGRRTEAFF

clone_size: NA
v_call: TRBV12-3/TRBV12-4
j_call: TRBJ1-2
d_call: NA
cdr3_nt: TGTGCCAGCAGCCACCAGGGTACTGGCTACACCTTC
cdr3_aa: CASSHQGTGYTF

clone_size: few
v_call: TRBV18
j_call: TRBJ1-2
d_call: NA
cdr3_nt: TGTGCCAGCTCACAGGGGAACTATGGCTACACCTTC
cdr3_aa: CASSQGNYGYTF

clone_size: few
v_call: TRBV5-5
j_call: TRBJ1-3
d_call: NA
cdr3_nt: TGTGCCAGCAGCTTAATGGGGAACGGTGACGGAAACACCATATATTTT
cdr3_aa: CASSLMGNGDGNTIYF

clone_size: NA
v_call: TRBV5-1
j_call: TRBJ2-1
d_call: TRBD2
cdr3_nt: TGCGCCAGCAGCTTGGCTAGCGGCTACTACAAAGAGCAGTTCTTC
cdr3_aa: CASSLASGYYKEQFF

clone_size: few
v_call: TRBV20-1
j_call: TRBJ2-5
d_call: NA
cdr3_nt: TGCAGTGCTAGAGTCCCATCTGGTATTCTGGAGACCCAGTACTTC
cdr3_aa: CSARVPSGILETQYF

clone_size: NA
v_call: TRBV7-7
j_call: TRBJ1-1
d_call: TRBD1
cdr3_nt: TGTGCTAGCAGTTCTACAGGGGTGAAGAACACTGAAGCTTTCTTT
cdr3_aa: CASSSTGVKNTEAFF

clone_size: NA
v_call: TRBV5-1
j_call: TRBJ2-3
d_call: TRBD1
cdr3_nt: TGCGCCAGCAGGGACAGGGTCACAGATACGCAGTATTTT
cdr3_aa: CASRDRVTDTQYF

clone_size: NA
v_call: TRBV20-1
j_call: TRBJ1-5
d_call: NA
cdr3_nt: TGCAGTGCCCGTCCGGGCCTCAATCAGCCCCAGCATTTT
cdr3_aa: CSARPGLNQPQHF

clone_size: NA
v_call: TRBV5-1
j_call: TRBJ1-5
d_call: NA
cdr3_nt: TGCGCCAGCAGCTTGGAGACAGACAATCAGCCCCAGCATTTT
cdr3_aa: CASSLETDNQPQHF

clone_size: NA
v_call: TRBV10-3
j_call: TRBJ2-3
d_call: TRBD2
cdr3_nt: TGTGCCATCAGCCAAGGGACTAGCGGACGCACAGATACGCAGTATTTT
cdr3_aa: CAISQGTSGRTDTQYF

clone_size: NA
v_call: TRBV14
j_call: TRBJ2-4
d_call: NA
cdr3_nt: TGTGCCAGCAGCCAAGACACTATCTTAGGGGGGAACATTCAGTACTTC
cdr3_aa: CASSQDTILGGNIQYF

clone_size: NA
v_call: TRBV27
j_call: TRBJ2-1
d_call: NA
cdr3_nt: TGTGCCAGCAGTTTCGGTCCCCGCCCGCTCTTGGATGAGCAGTTCTTC
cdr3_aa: CASSFGPRPLLDEQFF

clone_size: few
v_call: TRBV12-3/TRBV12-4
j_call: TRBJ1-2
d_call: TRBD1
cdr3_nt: TGTGCCAGCAGTTTAGCCTGGGGACAGGGAATAGGCTACACCTTC
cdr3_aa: CASSLAWGQGIGYTF

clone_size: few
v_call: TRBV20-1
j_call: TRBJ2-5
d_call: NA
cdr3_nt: TGCAGTGCTAGATGGGTCCTGGAGACCCAGTACTTC
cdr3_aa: CSARWVLETQYF

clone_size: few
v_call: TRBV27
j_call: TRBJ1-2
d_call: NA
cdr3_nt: TGTGCCAGCAGCAATCGACAGAGTAACTATGGCTACACCTTC
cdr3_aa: CASSNRQSNYGYTF

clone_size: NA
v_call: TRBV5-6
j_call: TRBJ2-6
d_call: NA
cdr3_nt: TGTGCCAGCAGCTCCCCAGGGGAAGGAGGGGCCAACGTCCTGACTTTC
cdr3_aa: CASSSPGEGGANVLTF

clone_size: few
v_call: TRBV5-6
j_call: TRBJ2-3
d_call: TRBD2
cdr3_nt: TGTGCCAGCAGCCAAACTACTAGCGGGGGGCCTAGCACAGATACGCAGTATTTT
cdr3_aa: CASSQTTSGGPSTDTQYF

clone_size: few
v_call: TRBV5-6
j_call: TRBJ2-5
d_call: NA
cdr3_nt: TGTGCCAGCAGCTTGGAAGTACCGGGGACCCAGTACTTC
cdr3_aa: CASSLEVPGTQYF

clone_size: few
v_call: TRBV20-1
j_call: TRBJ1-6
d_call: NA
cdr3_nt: TGCAGTGTCTTCCCAGGGTTAACTGTCCGAGGGCCCCTCCACTTT
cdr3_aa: CSVFPGLTVRGPLHF

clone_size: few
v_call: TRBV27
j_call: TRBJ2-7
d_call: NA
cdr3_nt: TGTGCCAGCAGTTATCTTTTCGGCAGTTCCTACGAGCAGTACTTC
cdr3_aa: CASSYLFGSSYEQYF

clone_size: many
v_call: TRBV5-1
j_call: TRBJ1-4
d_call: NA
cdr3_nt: TGCGCCAGCAGCCGAGGACAGATTAATGAAAAACTGTTTTTT
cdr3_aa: CASSRGQINEKLFF

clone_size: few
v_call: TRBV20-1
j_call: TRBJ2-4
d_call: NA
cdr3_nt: TGCAGTGCGAAATACGGAGGGTCGGACATTCAGTACTTC
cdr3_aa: CSAKYGGSDIQYF

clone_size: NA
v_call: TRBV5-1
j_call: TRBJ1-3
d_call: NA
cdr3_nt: TGCGCCAGCAGCCCGCCAGACACCAGAAACACCATATATTTT
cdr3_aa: CASSPPDTRNTIYF

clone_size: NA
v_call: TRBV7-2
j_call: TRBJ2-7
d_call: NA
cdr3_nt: TGTGCCAGCAGCTTAGCGCCTTTGCGGACCGTGGGGGCCGACGAGCAGTACTTC
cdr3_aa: CASSLAPLRTVGADEQYF

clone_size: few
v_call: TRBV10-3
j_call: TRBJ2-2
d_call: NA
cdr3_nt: TGTGCCATCAGTGGATTCGCGAACACCGGGGAGCTGTTTTTT
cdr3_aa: CAISGFANTGELFF

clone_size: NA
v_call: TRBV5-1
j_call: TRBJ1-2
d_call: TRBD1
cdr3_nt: TGCGCCAGCAGCCTGGAGGGGACAGGGGCCTACTATGGCTACACCTTC
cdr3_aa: CASSLEGTGAYYGYTF

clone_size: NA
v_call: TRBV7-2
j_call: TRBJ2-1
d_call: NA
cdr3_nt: TGTGCCAGCAGCCCTCTGGTTTTGCAGTTCTTC
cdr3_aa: CASSPLVLQFF

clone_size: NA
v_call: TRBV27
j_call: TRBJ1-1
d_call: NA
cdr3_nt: TGTGCCAGCAGTTTATCCACAGGCATGAACACTGAAGCTTCCTTT
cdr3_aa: CASSLSTGMNTEASF

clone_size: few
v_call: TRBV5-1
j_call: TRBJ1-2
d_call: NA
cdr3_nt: TGCGCCAGCAGCTTGGAGGGCCATGGCTACACCTTC
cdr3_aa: CASSLEGHGYTF

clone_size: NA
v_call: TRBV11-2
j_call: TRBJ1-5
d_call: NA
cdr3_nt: TGTGCCAGCAGCTTAGGGGGGGGTAGAAACAATCAGCCCCAGCATTTT
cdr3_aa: CASSLGGGRNNQPQHF

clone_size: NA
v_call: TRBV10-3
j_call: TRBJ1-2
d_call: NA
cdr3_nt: TGTGCCATCAGTGGAAACGGAGGCGCCTATGGCTACACCTTC
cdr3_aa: CAISGNGGAYGYTF

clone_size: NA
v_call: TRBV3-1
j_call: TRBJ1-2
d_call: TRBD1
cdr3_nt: TGTGCCAGCAGCCCCTACAGGGGATCTAACTATGGCGACACCTTC
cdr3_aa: CASSPYRGSNYGDTF

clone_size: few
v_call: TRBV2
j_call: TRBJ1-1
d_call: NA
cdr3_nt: TGTGCCAGCCACGGGACATTGAACACTGAAGCTTTCTTT
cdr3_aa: CASHGTLNTEAFF

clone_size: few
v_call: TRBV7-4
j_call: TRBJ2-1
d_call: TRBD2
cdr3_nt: TGTGCCAGCAGCTTAGCGCCAGGGACTAGCGGGAGGGCCGGGGCTCCCTTTATGGACAATGAGCAGTTCTTC
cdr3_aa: CASSLAPGTSGRAGAPFMDNEQFF

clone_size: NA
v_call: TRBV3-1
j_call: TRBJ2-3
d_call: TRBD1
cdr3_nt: TGTGCCAGCAGCCAAACAGGGGCTCAGTATTTT
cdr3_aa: CASSQTGAQYF

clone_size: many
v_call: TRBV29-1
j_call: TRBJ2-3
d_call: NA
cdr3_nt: TGCAGCGTTGAAAGAATCAGGGGAGGGGGAGATACGCAGTATTTT
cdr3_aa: CSVERIRGGGDTQYF

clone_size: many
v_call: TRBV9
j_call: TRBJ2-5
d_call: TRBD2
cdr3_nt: TGTGCCAGCAGCGGGAGGGGACTAGCATCGTACCAAGAGACCCAGTACTTC
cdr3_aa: CASSGRGLASYQETQYF

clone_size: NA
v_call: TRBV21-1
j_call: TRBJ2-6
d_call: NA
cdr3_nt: TGTGCCAGCAGCTCCAGCAGGGAACCCTCTGGGGCCAACGTCCTGACTTTC
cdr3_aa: CASSSSREPSGANVLTF